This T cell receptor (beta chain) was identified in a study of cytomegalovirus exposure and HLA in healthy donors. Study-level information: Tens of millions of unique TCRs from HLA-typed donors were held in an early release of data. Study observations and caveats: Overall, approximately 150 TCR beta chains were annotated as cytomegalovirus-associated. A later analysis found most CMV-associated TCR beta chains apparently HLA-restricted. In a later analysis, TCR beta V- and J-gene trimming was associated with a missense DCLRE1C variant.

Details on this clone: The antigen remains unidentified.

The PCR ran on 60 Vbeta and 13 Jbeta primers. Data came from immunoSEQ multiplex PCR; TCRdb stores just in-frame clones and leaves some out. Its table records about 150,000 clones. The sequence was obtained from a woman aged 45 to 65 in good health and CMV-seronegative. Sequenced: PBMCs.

CDR3 bases: TGTGCCAGCAGTGATTGGGAGGGGCGCCAGGCCTACGAGCAGTACTTC. It encodes CASSDWEGRQAYEQYF. This rearrangement joins TRBV25-1 to TRBJ2-5, with 7 nucleotides matching TRBD2. The DNA end is a closer match to TRBJ2-7, so the J assignment may be wrong. The CDR3 sequence is 16 residues long. Looked up from germline, CDR1 is MGHDK and CDR2 is SYGVNS.